The sequence of this T cell receptor (beta chain) was determined in a study of CD4 T cells in relation to SARS-CoV-2 and coronaviruses. The overall study: After 10 to 11 days of antigen culture, PBMC TCR beta CDR3s were sequenced. Crossreactive spike epitopes shared across donors were mapped to their HLA restriction. General study findings and limits: Roughly 65% of donors had memory CD4+ clonotypes crossrecognizing SARS-CoV-2 and common cold coronavirus spike.

Unexposed donor CD4+ T cells date from about 2011-2018, before the COVID-19 pandemic. Isolation of CD4+ T cells took place after roughly nine days in culture. On days 3 and 7, cultures got half fresh IL-2 medium. With regard to this clone: Its antigen remains unknown.

TCRdb's copy holds only in-frame clones and misses some; the assay was immunoSEQ multiplex PCR. There are more than 20,000 clones in the sample; more than 60% occur only once, and 9% to 15% lies in the top ten. This CDR3 region has 16 residues. CDR1 and CDR2 from the germline V gene are SGHNT and YENEEA. With V trimmed by 0 bases and J by 3 bases, 7 bases remained unmatched. This clonotype originated in a human donor in good health. J is TRBJ2-7 and V is TRBV11-3, with 8 bases aligning to TRBD1. The sequenced sample was CD4+ T cells from PBMCs, cultured in vitro. Here the CDR3 reads CASSLETGQGDYEQYF. The CDR3 bases are TGTGCCAGCAGCTTAGAGACCGGACAGGGTGACTACGAGCAGTACTTC.